This T cell receptor beta chain appears in the sequencing data of a study of read filtering for tumor transcriptome and immune sequencing. At the level of the study: Among patients, some 17 were male and around 15 female, aged 47 to 80 (mean approximately 62). RNA-seq yielded only roughly 85 to 1,400 TCR reads, IR-seq about 3.5 to 10.27 million.

At least ten counts were recorded for this clonotype. Antigen: not known. The length of the CDR3 is 16 residues. V lost 5 bases and J lost 4; bases outside the gene matches: 6. Germline V gene sequence: CDR1 SGHAT, CDR2 FQNNGV. From around 0.4 ug of RNA, a library with molecular barcoded alpha/delta and beta/gamma adaptors was made. TCRdb reprocessed the reads with MiXCR, giving one entry per CDR3 protein. The table has some 22,000 distinct CDR3 sequences, roughly 13% seen once. General study findings and limits: Dropping single-read clonotypes raised IR-seq and RNA-seq shared-clonotype correlation.

Sequencing was done on a sample of a population of CD138-negative cells sorted from bone marrow. The TCR comes from a donor at least 40 years old with multiple myeloma. The chain recombines TRBV11-2 with TRBJ1-6; 9 bases fit TRBD1. As DNA, the CDR3 is TGTGCCAGCAGCCCCCCCGGGACAGGGTATAATTCACCCCTCCACTTT. Amino acid sequence: CASSPPGTGYNSPLHF. The complete variable domain, with remaining parts taken from reference TRBV11-2 and TRBJ1-6, reads EAGVAQSPRYKIIEKRQSVAFWCNPISGHATLYWYQQILGQGPKLLIQFQNNGVVDDSQLPKDRFSAERLKGVDSTLKIQPAKLEDSAVYLCASSPPGTGYNSPLHFGNGTRLTVT.